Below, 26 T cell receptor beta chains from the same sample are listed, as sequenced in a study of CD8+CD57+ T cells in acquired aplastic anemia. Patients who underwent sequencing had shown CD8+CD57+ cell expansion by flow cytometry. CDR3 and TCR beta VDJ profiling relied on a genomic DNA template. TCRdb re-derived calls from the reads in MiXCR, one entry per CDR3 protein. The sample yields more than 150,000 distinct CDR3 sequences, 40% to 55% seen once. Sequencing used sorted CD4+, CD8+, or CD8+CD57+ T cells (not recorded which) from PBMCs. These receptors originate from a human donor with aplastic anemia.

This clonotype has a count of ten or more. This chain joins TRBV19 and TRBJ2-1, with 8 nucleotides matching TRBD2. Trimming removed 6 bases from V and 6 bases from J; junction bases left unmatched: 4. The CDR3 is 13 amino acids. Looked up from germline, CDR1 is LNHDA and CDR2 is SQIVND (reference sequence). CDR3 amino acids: CASSSGRTNEQFF. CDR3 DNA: TGTGCCAGTAGCAGCGGGAGAACCAATGAGCAGTTCTTC.

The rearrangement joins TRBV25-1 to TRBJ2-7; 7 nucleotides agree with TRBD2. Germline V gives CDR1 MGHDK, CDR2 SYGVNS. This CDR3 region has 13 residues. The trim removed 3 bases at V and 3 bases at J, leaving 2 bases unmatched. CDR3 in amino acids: CASSDAGVYEQYF. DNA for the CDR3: TGTGCCAGCAGTGACGCGGGAGTCTACGAGCAGTACTTC.

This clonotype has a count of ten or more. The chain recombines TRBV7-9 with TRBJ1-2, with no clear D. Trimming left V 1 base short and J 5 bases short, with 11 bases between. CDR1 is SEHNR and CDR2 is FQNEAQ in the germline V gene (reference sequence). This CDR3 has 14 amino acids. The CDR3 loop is CASSLGVTGYGYTF. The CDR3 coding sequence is TGTGCCAGCAGCTTAGGGGTGACGGGATATGGCTACACCTTC.

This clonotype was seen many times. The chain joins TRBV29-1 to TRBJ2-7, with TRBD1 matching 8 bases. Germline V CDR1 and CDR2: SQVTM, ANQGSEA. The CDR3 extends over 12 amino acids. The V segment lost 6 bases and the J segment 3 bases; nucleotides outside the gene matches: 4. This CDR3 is CSVGTGVYEQYF. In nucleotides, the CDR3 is TGCAGCGTCGGGACAGGAGTCTACGAGCAGTACTTC.

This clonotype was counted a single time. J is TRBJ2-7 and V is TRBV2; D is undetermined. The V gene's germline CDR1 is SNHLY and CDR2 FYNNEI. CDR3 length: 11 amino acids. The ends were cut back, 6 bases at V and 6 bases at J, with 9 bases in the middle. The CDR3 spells CASSLTGEQYF. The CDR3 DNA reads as TGTGCCAGCAGCCTCACGGGCGAGCAGTACTTC.

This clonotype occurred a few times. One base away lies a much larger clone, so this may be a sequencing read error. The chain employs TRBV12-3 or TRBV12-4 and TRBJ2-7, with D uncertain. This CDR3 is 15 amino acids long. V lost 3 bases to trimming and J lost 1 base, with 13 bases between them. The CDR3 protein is CASSLDPSQSYEQYV. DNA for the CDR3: TGTGCCAGCAGTTTGGACCCCTCCCAGTCCTACGAGCAGTACGTC.

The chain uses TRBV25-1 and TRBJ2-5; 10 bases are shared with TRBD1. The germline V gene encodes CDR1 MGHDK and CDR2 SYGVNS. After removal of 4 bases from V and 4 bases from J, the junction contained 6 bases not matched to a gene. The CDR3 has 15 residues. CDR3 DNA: TGTGCCAGCAGTGCGACAGGGGGCGGAATAGAGACCCAGTACTTC. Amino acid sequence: CASSATGGGIETQYF.

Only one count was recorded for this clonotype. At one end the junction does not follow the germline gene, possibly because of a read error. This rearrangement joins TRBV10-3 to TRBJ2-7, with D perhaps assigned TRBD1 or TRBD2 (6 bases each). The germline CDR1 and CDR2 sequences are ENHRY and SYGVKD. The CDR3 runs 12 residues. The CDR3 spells CASSSRGREQYF. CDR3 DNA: TGTGCCAGCAGTTCCCGGGGGCGCGAGCAGTACTTC.

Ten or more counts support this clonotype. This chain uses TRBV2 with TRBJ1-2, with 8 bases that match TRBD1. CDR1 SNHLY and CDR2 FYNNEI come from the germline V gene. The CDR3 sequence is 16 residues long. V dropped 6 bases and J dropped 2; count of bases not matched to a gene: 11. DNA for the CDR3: TGTGCCAGCAGGCCGGGACAGGATTTGAGAAACTATGGCTACACCTTC. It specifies CASRPGQDLRNYGYTF.

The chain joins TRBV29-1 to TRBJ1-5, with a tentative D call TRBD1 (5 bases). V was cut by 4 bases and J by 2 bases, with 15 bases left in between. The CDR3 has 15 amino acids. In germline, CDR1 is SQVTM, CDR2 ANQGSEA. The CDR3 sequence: CSVGDGLLGNQPQHF. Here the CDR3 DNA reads TGCAGCGTTGGGGACGGACTCCTCGGCAATCAGCCCCAGCATTTT.

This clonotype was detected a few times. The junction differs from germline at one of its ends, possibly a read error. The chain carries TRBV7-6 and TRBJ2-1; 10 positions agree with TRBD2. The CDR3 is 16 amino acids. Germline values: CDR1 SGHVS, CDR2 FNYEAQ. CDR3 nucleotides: TGTGCCAGCGGCTTTCTACTAGCGGGAACAAACAATGAGCAGTTCTTC. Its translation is CASGFLLAGTNNEQFF.

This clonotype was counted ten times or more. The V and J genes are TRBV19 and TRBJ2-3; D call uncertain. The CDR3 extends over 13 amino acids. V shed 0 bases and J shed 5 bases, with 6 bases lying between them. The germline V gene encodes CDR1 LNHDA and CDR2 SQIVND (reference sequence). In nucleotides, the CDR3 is TGTGCCAGTAGTATAGACGGCGGAGATACGCAGTATTTT. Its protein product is CASSIDGGDTQYF.

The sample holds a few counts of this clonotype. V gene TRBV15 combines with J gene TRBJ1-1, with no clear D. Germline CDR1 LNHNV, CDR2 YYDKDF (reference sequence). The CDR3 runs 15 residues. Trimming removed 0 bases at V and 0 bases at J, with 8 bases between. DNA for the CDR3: TGTGCCACCAGCAGAGAAACGTCAATGAACACTGAAGCTTTCTTT. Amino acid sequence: CATSRETSMNTEAFF.

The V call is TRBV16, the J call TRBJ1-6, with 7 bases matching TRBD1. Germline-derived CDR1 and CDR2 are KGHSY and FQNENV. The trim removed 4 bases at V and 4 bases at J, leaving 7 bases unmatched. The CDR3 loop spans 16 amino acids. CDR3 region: CASSLNRDRYNSPLHF. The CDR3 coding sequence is TGTGCCAGCAGCCTCAATAGGGACAGATATAATTCACCCCTCCACTTT.

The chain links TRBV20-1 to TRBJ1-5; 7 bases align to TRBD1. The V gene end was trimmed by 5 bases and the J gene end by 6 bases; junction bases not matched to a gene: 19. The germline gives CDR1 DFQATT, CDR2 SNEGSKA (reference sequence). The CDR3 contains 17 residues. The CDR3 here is CSARPLGATGLRQPQHF. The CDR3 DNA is TGCAGTGCTCGCCCTCTCGGTGCGACAGGGTTGCGTCAGCCCCAGCATTTT.

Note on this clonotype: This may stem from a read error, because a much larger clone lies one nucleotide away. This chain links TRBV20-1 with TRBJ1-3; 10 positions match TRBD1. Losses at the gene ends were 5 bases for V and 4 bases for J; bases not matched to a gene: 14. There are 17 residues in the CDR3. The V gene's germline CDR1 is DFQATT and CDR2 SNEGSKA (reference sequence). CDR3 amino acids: CSASPGAGQGCGNTIYF. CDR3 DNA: TGCAGTGCTTCCCCGGGGGCGGGACAGGGGTGCGGAAACACCATATATTTT.

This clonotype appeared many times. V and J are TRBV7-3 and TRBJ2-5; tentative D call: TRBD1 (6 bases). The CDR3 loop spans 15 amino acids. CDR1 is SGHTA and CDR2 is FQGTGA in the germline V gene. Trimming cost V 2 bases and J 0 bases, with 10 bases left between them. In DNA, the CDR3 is TGTGCCAGCAGCTTATTAGGACAGAACCAAGAGACCCAGTACTTC. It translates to CASSLLGQNQETQYF. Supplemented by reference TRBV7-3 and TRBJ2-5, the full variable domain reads GAGVSQTPSNKVTEKGKYVELRCDPISGHTALYWYRQSLGQGPEFLIYFQGTGAADDSGLPNDRFFAVRPEGSVSTLKIQRTERGDSAVYLCASSLLGQNQETQYFGPGTRLLVL.

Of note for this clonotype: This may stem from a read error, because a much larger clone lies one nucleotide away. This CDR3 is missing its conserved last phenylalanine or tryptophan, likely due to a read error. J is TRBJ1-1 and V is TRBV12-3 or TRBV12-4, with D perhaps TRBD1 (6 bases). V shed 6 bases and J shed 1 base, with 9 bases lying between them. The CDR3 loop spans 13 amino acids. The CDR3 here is CASSRTANTEAFL. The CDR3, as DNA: TGTGCCAGCAGCCGGACAGCGAACACTGAAGCTTTCTTG.

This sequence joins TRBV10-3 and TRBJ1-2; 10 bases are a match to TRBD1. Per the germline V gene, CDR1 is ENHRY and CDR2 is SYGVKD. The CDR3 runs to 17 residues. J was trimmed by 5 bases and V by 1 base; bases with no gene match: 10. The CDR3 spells CAISELRGTGARYGYTF. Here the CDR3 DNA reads TGTGCCATCAGTGAGTTGAGAGGGACAGGGGCGCGGTATGGCTACACCTTC.

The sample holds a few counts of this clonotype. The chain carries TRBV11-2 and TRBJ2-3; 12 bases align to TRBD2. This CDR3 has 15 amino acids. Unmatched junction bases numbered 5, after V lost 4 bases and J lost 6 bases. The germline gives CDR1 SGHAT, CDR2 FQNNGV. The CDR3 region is CASSSRLAGADTQYF. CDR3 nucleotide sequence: TGTGCCAGCAGCTCCAGACTAGCGGGGGCGGATACGCAGTATTTT.

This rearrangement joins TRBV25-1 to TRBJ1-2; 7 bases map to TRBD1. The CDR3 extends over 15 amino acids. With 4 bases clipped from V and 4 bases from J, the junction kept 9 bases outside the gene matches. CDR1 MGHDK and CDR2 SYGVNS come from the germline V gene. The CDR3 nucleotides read TGTGCCAGCAGTGTGCCCAACAGGGGCGTCTATGGCTACACCTTC. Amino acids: CASSVPNRGVYGYTF.

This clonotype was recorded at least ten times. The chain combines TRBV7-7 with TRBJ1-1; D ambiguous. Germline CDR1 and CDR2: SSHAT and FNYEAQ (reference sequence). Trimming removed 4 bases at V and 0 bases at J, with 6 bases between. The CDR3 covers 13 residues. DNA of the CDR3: TGTGCCAGCAGCTCCTCAATGAACACTGAAGCTTTCTTT. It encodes CASSSSMNTEAFF.

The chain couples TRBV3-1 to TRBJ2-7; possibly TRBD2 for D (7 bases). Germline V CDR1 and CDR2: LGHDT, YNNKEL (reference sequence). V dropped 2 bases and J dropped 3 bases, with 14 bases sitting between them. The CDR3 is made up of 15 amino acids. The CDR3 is CASSQPKGGGYEQYF. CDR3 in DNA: TGTGCCAGCAGCCAACCAAAGGGGGGGGGCTACGAGCAGTACTTC.

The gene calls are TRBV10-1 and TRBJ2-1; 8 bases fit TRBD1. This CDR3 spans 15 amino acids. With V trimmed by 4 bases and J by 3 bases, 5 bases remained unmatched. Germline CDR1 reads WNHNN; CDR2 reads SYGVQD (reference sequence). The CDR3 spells CASSGRQGIYNEQFF. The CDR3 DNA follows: TGCGCCAGCAGTGGTCGACAGGGGATCTACAATGAGCAGTTCTTC.

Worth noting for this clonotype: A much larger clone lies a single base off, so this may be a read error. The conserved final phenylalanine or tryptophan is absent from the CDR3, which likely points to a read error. Here the CDR3 DNA reads TGCGCCAGCAGCTTGTTACCCAATGTTTATGAGCAGTTCTCC. This translates into CASSLLPNVYEQFS. The chain uses TRBV5-1 and TRBJ2-1; no reliable D call. CDR1 SGHRS and CDR2 YFSETQ come from the germline V gene. This CDR3 is 14 amino acids long. V was pared by 1 base and J by 8 bases, with 13 bases between.

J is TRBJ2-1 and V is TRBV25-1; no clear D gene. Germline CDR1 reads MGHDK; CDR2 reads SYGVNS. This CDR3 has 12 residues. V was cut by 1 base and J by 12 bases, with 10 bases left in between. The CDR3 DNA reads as TGTGCCAGCAGTGAATTCGGTGCCGGGCAGTTCTTC. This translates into CASSEFGAGQFF. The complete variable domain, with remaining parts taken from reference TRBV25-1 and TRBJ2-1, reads EADIYQTPRYLVIGTGKKITLECSQTMGHDKMYWYQQDPGMELHLIHYSYGVNSTEKGDLSSESTVSRIRTEHFPLTLESARPSHTSQYLCASSEFGAGQFFGPGTRLTVL.